This T cell receptor (beta chain) derives from a study of T cell responses to AZD1222 COVID-19 vaccine (dated by TCRdb to about 2021). General notes on the study: AZD1222 recipients whose second dose came at about 4 weeks and those whose second dose came at about 12 weeks were combined into one group, since spike-specific TCR depth and breadth did not differ between the two schedules. TCR sequencing covered fewer than 250 trial participants: 207 given two doses of AZD1222 and about 26 given two doses of MenACWY control vaccine. Trial participants were enrolled by age into subgroups of 18-55, 56-69 and 70-plus years, and about 150, 27 and 61 TCR-sequenced participants, respectively, were included in these subgroups. What the authors observed across the whole study: Spike-specific TCR breadth and depth rose significantly after two AZD1222 doses compared with day 0 and with MenACWY recipients. CD4 TCRs associated with the vaccine covered the entire spike protein, and the dominant responses were in regions 160-218 and 743-854. Participants were mostly white British and included more females than males, and it was suggested by the authors that clonal diversity may have been underestimated. In the small 56-69-year group, the increase in depth fell short of significance, most likely because of low power. Nearly half of unique spike-specific TCRs reportedly recognized epitopes outside regions mutated in the B.1.351 and B.1.1.7 variants. Conclusions about previously exposed vaccinees are limited because only a handful of AZD1222 recipients were SARS-CoV-2 seropositive at baseline. Because no samples from the day 14 peak response were available, repertoires could be characterized only after the peak T cell response.

Points on this clone: Which antigen it targets is not known. No qualities accompany the bases; no much larger clone lies one base away.

Explained via the paper, the time point label denotes: baseline before first vaccination. Vaccinee samples were obtained from the UK trials COV001 and COV002, which included a single-blind randomized controlled phase 2/3 trial of AZD1222 (ChAdOx1 nCoV-19) in healthy adults. For TCRbeta chain sequencing, PBMC samples from trial participants were taken at day 0 and at day 28 after the second dose. CDR1 SGHRS and CDR2 YFSETQ are derived from the germline V gene. Spanning cysteine to phenylalanine, the CDR3 consists of 15 amino acids. The only DNA kept is the CDR3, 45 bases in frame from the first base. V ends up 3 bases short and J 2 bases short, with an unmatched junction base count of 7. The CDR3 regions of human TCRbeta chains were analyzed by immunosequencing. On the study's bioinformatics: TCRs in the repertoires were matched against a reference library of SARS-CoV-2-specific TCRs that had been generated with the MIRA antigen-specificity platform. Breadth was defined as the fraction of unique TCRs that were SARS-CoV-2-associated, and depth was defined as the fraction of total T cells that were SARS-CoV-2-associated. Using the MIRA data, each spike-specific TCR was mapped to the spike region that the TCR reacts to and placed in a CD4 or CD8 class. Log10-transformed breadth and depth values were compared by one-way ANOVA with Sidak's multiple comparisons tests. TCRdb limited this immuneACCESS table to in-frame rearrangements with V and J called. A share of clones is missing; checked studies link under half to unresolved V genes, and the rest is unexplained. That table furnishes V, J and clone size, whereas the DNA furnished D and trimming. In this sample the table shows 150,000 or so clones, around 93% of which occur a single time. The ten top clones hold 1.1% to 1.5% of the sample.

The chain employs TRBV5-1 and TRBJ1-1; 7 nucleotides in the junction match TRBD1. This sequence originates from an adult in good health. This specimen consisted of peripheral blood, obtained on day 0 of AZD1222 vaccination. Here is the DNA: TGCGCCAGCAGCTCTACCGGGACAGTTAACACTGAAGCTTTCTTT. Its product reads: CASSSTGTVNTEAFF.